This is a list of T cell receptor beta chains from one sample in a study of shared clonotypes between healthy human individuals. Profiled with immunoSEQ multiplex PCR; TCRdb holds only in-frame clones, not every one. The table includes approximately 2.5 million clones, approximately 92% detected once. Sequenced sample: naive CD4+ T cells sorted from blood. These TCRs come from a man younger than 35 in good health. CDR3s include the opening cysteine and the closing phenylalanine or tryptophan. The D gene is left open where the match is weak. Only part of the rows carry a size: once, few, many, or a class if the clone is expanded.

-	-	TRBV5-1	TRBJ1-1	TGCGCCAGCAGCCCATCCGGGACTTGGCCCACTGAAGCTTTCTTT	CASSPSGTWPTEAFF
-	few	TRBV2	TRBJ1-1	TGTGCCAGCAGTGGCAGTGTGGAAGCTTTCTTT	CASSGSVEAFF
TRBD2	-	TRBV7-2	TRBJ2-7	TGTGCCAGCAGCTCACATCGGACTAGCGGGAGTGGATCCTACGAGCAGTACTTC	CASSSHRTSGSGSYEQYF
TRBD1	-	TRBV19	TRBJ1-4	TGTGCCAGTAGTCTACTGTCCCCCGCCGGGACAGGGCTTGTTGAAAAACTGTTTTTT	CASSLLSPAGTGLVEKLFF
-	-	TRBV6-6	TRBJ2-6	TGTGCCAGCAGTTACTCCAGCGACTCTGGGGCCAACGTCCTGACTTTC	CASSYSSDSGANVLTF
-	-	TRBV5-1	TRBJ2-7	TGCGCCAGCAGCCCAGACAATACCTACGAGCAGTACTTC	CASSPDNTYEQYF
-	-	TRBV5-1	TRBJ2-6	TGCGCCAGCAGCTCATCAGGCTCTGGGGCCAACGTCCTGACTTTC	CASSSSGSGANVLTF
-	-	TRBV6-6	TRBJ2-3	TGTGCCAGCAGTTACTCGGCAGGCGACACAGATACGCAGTATTTT	CASSYSAGDTDTQYF
TRBD1	-	TRBV28	TRBJ2-7	TGTGCCAGCAGTGCGACTTCAGCCGGGACAGGGAGTTACTTC	CASSATSAGTGSYF
-	-	TRBV25-1	TRBJ2-2	TGTGCCAGCAGCCCCAGGGGCGTGAACACCGGGGAGCTGTTTTTT	CASSPRGVNTGELFF
-	-	TRBV29-1	TRBJ1-1	TGCAGCGTTGAAGTCCAGGAGAACACTGAAGCTTTCTTT	CSVEVQENTEAFF
TRBD2	-	TRBV11-2	TRBJ2-7	TGTGCCAGCAGCTTAGCGGGGGGCTCCTACGAGCAGTACTTC	CASSLAGGSYEQYF
-	-	TRBV5-4	TRBJ1-3	TGTGCCAGCAGCTGGCAAGGGGGAAACACCATATATTTT	CASSWQGGNTIYF
-	-	TRBV6-6	TRBJ1-2	TGTGCCAGCGGTAGGGGATGGTCTGGCTACACCTTC	CASGRGWSGYTF
-	-	TRBV6-6	TRBJ1-1	TGTGCCAGCAGCCTCCCCTCCGGAGGGAAGAACACTGAAGCTTTCTTT	CASSLPSGGKNTEAFF
-	-	TRBV9	TRBJ2-1	TGTGCCAGCAGCGTAGTGGGTGGGGGGCTCTACAATGAGCAGTTCTTC	CASSVVGGGLYNEQFF
-	once	TRBV5-1	TRBJ1-1	TGCGCCAGCAGCTTGGCGGGAGGGGGTGTCACTGAAGCTTTCTTT	CASSLAGGGVTEAFF
TRBD1	-	TRBV6-5	TRBJ1-2	TGTGCCAGCAGGGCCCAACAGGGGCTGATGACCGGCTACACCTTC	CASRAQQGLMTGYTF
TRBD2	-	TRBV10-1	TRBJ2-3	TGCGCCAGCAGTGAGGGACTAGCGGGCCACCGTACGCAGTATTTT	CASSEGLAGHRTQYF
-	-	TRBV6-6	TRBJ2-3	TGTGCCAGCAGTTACTCGGGACCGAGCACAGATACGCAGTATTTT	CASSYSGPSTDTQYF
TRBD2	-	TRBV7-2	TRBJ2-1	TGTGCCAGCAGCTTAGTGATTCGCGGGAGGGGTGACAATGAGCAGTTCTTC	CASSLVIRGRGDNEQFF
-	-	TRBV11-2	TRBJ1-3	TGTGCCAGCAGCCTCAGGGGTCCCGGGCGGAACACCATATATTTT	CASSLRGPGRNTIYF
-	-	TRBV5-1	TRBJ1-1	TGCGCCAGCAGTCGACAGGATAACACTGAAGCTTTCTTT	CASSRQDNTEAFF
-	-	TRBV7-9	TRBJ2-7	TGTGCCAGCAGCCCCACCTGGGCCCCTGCCTACGAGCAGTACTTC	CASSPTWAPAYEQYF
TRBD1	once	TRBV6-1	TRBJ1-5	TGTGCCAGCAGTGAACAGGGGGCGCAGAGACCCCAGCATTTT	CASSEQGAQRPQHF
-	-	TRBV5-4	TRBJ2-2	TGTGCCAGCAGCCCACCTGACGGCACCGGGGAGCTGTTTTTT	CASSPPDGTGELFF
-	-	TRBV28	TRBJ2-7	TGTGCCAGCAGTTCCCATTCGGCCGGGGCCTACGAGCAGTACTTC	CASSSHSAGAYEQYF
TRBD2	-	TRBV5-4	TRBJ2-5	TGTGCCAGCAGTCATAGCGGGTCCCAAGAGACCCAGTACTTC	CASSHSGSQETQYF
-	-	TRBV2	TRBJ1-4	TGTGCCAGCACCAAAGACCGGGTCCTGGAAATCGGAAAACTGTTTTTT	CASTKDRVLEIGKLFF
-	-	TRBV6-6	TRBJ2-7	TGTGCCAGCAGTTCCCGGCAGGGCTTCCTCTACGAGCAGTACTTC	CASSSRQGFLYEQYF
-	-	TRBV14	TRBJ2-5	TGTGCCAGCAGCCGGCGGCACCAAGAGACCCAGTACTTC	CASSRRHQETQYF
TRBD1	-	TRBV5-4	TRBJ1-1	TGTGCCAGCAAGAGACAGGGGTCGGACACTGAAGCTTTCTTT	CASKRQGSDTEAFF
-	-	TRBV5-1	TRBJ1-3	TGCGCCAGCAGCTTGGAGCCGGGACGGAACTCTGGAAACACCATATATTTT	CASSLEPGRNSGNTIYF
TRBD1	-	TRBV5-5	TRBJ2-3	TGTGCCAGCAGCTTTCCCGGGACAGGGATGGCGGATACGCAGTATTTT	CASSFPGTGMADTQYF
-	-	TRBV7-2	TRBJ2-3	TGTGCCAGCAGCTTAGACGGCAATCCGAGCACAGATACGCAGTATTTT	CASSLDGNPSTDTQYF
TRBD1	once	TRBV7-2	TRBJ1-3	TGTGCCAGCAGCTACTCGGGACAGGGGATCTCTGGAAACACCATATATTTT	CASSYSGQGISGNTIYF
-	-	TRBV5-1	TRBJ2-1	TGCGCCAGCACCACTATTAGCGGACGTTCTTCCTACAATGAGCAGTTCTTC	CASTTISGRSSYNEQFF